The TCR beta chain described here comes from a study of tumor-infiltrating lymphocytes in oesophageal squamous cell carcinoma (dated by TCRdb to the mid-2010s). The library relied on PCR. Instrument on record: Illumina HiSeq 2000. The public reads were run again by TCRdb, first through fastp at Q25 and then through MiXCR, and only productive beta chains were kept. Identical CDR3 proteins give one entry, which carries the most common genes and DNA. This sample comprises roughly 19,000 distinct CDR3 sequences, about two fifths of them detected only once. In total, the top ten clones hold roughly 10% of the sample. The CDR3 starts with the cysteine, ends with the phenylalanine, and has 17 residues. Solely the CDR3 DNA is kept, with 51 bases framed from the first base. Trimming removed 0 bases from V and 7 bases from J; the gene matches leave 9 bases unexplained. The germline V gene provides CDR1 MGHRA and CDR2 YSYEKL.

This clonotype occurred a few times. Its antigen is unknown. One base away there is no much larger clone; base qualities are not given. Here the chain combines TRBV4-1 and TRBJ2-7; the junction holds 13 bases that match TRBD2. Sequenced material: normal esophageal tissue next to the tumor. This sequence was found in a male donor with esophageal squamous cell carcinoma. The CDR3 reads CASSQESGTSGIDEQYF. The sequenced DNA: TGCGCCAGCAGCCAAGAGTCAGGGACTAGCGGGATAGATGAGCAGTACTTC.